One and the same sample provided the 17 T cell receptor beta chains below, sequenced in a study of CD8 T cells in ankylosing spondylitis. TCRdb re-derived calls from the 5' RACE reads in MiXCR, one entry per CDR3 protein. The sample lists about 200,000 distinct CDR3 sequences, 13% occurring once. The sample comprised blood, either unsorted or a sorted T cell fraction (not recorded which). These TCRs come from a male donor with ankylosing spondylitis or in good health (not recorded which).

J is TRBJ2-1 and V is TRBV5-1, with a possible D match to TRBD1 (8 bases). Trimming took 1 base from V and 8 from J, leaving 10 bases between them. This CDR3 has 13 residues. Germline values: CDR1 SGHRS, CDR2 YFSETQ. The CDR3 sequence is CASSLTGGDEQFF. CDR3 DNA sequence: TGCGCCAGCAGCTTGACAGGGGGGGATGAGCAGTTCTTC.

This chain connects TRBV28 to TRBJ2-7; D assignment may be TRBD1 or TRBD2 (6 bases each). Trimming took off 7 bases at V and 1 base at J, with 17 bases between the two ends. CDR3 length: 15 residues. CDR1 and CDR2 from the germline V gene are MDHEN and SYDVKM. Written as DNA, the CDR3 is TGTGCCAGCACTCCCCTAGGGGGGCAATCCTACGAGCAGTACTTC. Encoded protein: CASTPLGGQSYEQYF.

This clonotype has just a few counts. The rearrangement joins TRBV10-3 to TRBJ1-6; no firm D call. Trimming stripped 8 bases from V and 7 bases from J, with 21 bases between. From germline, CDR1 is ENHRY and CDR2 SYGVKD. The CDR3 has 16 amino acids. CDR3 residues: CAIRKKTAPENSPLHF. The CDR3 nucleotides read TGTGCCATCCGTAAAAAGACTGCTCCCGAGAATTCACCCCTCCACTTT.

This clonotype was counted only a few times. V usage is TRBV6-5 and J usage is TRBJ2-3, with D possibly matching TRBD1 (5 bases). CDR1 MNHEY and CDR2 SVGAGI come from the germline V gene. V dropped 0 bases and J dropped 5 bases, with 9 bases sitting between them. The CDR3 has 14 residues. The CDR3 sequence: CASSYSTREDTQYF. CDR3 bases: TGTGCCAGCAGTTACTCGACCAGGGAAGATACGCAGTATTTT.

The chain recombines TRBV7-8 with TRBJ2-1; the D is unclear. The V gene lost 7 bases and the J gene lost 7 bases, with 8 bases spanning the gap. The germline CDR1 and CDR2 sequences are SGHVS and FQNEAQ. This CDR3 is 11 amino acids long. The CDR3 DNA reads TGTGCCAGCAAATTTAGGAATGAGCAGTTCTTC. Translation: CASKFRNEQFF.

This chain connects TRBV5-1 to TRBJ2-1; perhaps D is TRBD1 or TRBD2 (5 bases each). Per germline, CDR1 SGHRS and CDR2 YFSETQ. The CDR3 extends over 14 amino acids. V lost 0 bases and J 10 bases, leaving 14 bases between the germline ends. CDR3 sequence: CASSLGGVGDEQFF. The CDR3 region has the DNA TGCGCCAGCAGCTTGGGTGGGGTAGGGGACGAGCAGTTCTTC.

CDR3 in DNA: TGTGCCAGCAGTGATCGGGGTGTCACAGATACGCAGTATTTT. Its translation is CASSDRGVTDTQYF. The chain combines TRBV2 with TRBJ2-3; TRBD2 is a possible D gene (5 bases). CDR1 is SNHLY, CDR2 FYNNEI, per germline. The CDR3 spans 14 residues. V was shortened by 3 bases and J by 2 bases, with 9 bases between the two germline ends.

The chain links TRBV5-1 to TRBJ2-3; the match to TRBD1 covers 9 bases. The ends lost 4 bases at V and 0 bases at J; junction bases unmatched: 9. Germline lookup yields CDR1 SGHRS and CDR2 YFSETQ. The CDR3 totals 17 residues. CDR3 amino acids: CASSKNGQGRSTDTQYF. DNA of the CDR3: TGCGCCAGCAGCAAGAACGGACAGGGGAGAAGCACAGATACGCAGTATTTT.

This clonotype was detected ten times or more. J is TRBJ2-1 and V is TRBV5-1; possibly TRBD1 for D (6 bases). The germline gives CDR1 SGHRS, CDR2 YFSETQ. Between the trimmed V and J ends, which lost 0 bases and 3 bases, there was a span of 10 bases. The length of the CDR3 is 15 residues. The CDR3 here is CASSLELGGYNEQFF. The CDR3 DNA sequence: TGCGCCAGCAGCTTGGAACTAGGGGGCTACAATGAGCAGTTCTTC.

Many counts were recorded for this clonotype. The J gene is TRBJ2-1, the V gene TRBV25-1, with D uncertain. This CDR3 region has 14 residues. Germline V gives CDR1 MGHDK, CDR2 SYGVNS. Trimming cost V 4 bases and J 4 bases, with 11 bases left between them. The CDR3 DNA is TGTGCCAGCAGTGGGACCTCGGATTACAATGAGCAGTTCTTC. Encoded protein: CASSGTSDYNEQFF.

A few counts support this clonotype. The gene calls are TRBV7-9 and TRBJ2-3, with unresolved D. The germline V gene encodes CDR1 SEHNR and CDR2 FQNEAQ (reference sequence). Trimming removed 5 bases at V and 7 bases at J, with 19 bases between. The CDR3 covers 15 residues. CDR3 protein: CASSPQSLGFHTQYF. The CDR3 DNA follows: TGTGCCAGCAGCCCCCAATCTCTAGGATTTCATACGCAGTATTTT.

The chain has TRBV10-2 and TRBJ2-1; either TRBD1 or TRBD2 may supply D (8 bases each). This CDR3 spans 18 amino acids. Trimming left V 4 bases short and J 3 bases short, with 22 bases between. In germline, CDR1 is WSHSY, CDR2 SAAADI. CDR3 DNA sequence: TGCGCCAGCAGTGCGGGGGGGGTACAGGGGGTGTTCTACAATGAGCAGTTCTTC. Residues: CASSAGGVQGVFYNEQFF.

This clonotype was seen only a few times. This chain joins TRBV11-2 and TRBJ2-7; 8 positions match TRBD1. The germline V gene encodes CDR1 SGHAT and CDR2 FQNNGV. Trimming removed 8 bases from V and 5 bases from J; junction bases left unmatched: 8. This CDR3 spans 13 amino acids. The CDR3: CASGQGFLDEQYF. The CDR3 region has the DNA TGTGCCAGCGGACAGGGCTTTTTGGACGAGCAGTACTTC.

This clonotype was detected only a few times. The rearrangement links TRBV6-5 to TRBJ2-1, with TRBD2 identical over 9 bases. Trimming at V came to 2 bases and at J to 8 bases, leaving 10 bases not matched to a gene. This CDR3 spans 16 amino acids. Germline CDR1 reads MNHEY; CDR2 reads SVGAGI. The CDR3 DNA follows: TGTGCCAGCAGTTACGAAGCGGGAGGAGTTATGGATGAGCAGTTCTTC. Protein: CASSYEAGGVMDEQFF.

CDR3 sequence (DNA): TGCGCCAGCAGAATGGGGACAGGGGGCGACTATGGCTACACCTTC. Amino acids: CASRMGTGGDYGYTF. The V gene is TRBV10-2, the J gene TRBJ1-2; TRBD1 agrees at 12 bases. The J segment lost 3 bases and the V segment lost 6 bases, leaving 5 bases of the junction unmatched. CDR1 is WSHSY, CDR2 SAAADI, per germline. The CDR3 has 15 amino acids.

The chain links TRBV19 to TRBJ2-1, with unresolved D. V gave up 3 bases and J gave up 5 bases, with 8 bases separating them. CDR1 is LNHDA, CDR2 SQIVND, per germline (reference sequence). This CDR3 spans 13 amino acids. The CDR3 protein is CASSMYRHNEQFF. In DNA form, the CDR3 reads TGTGCCAGTAGTATGTATAGGCACAATGAGCAGTTCTTC.

The rearrangement joins TRBV9 to TRBJ2-3, with 10 bases fitting TRBD2. In germline, CDR1 is SGDLS, CDR2 YYNGEE. The CDR3 runs to 16 residues. With 4 bases clipped from V and 3 bases from J, the junction kept 8 bases outside the gene matches. CDR3 in amino acids: CASSIWASGGTDTQYF. In DNA, the CDR3 is TGTGCCAGCAGCATATGGGCTAGCGGGGGAACAGATACGCAGTATTTT.